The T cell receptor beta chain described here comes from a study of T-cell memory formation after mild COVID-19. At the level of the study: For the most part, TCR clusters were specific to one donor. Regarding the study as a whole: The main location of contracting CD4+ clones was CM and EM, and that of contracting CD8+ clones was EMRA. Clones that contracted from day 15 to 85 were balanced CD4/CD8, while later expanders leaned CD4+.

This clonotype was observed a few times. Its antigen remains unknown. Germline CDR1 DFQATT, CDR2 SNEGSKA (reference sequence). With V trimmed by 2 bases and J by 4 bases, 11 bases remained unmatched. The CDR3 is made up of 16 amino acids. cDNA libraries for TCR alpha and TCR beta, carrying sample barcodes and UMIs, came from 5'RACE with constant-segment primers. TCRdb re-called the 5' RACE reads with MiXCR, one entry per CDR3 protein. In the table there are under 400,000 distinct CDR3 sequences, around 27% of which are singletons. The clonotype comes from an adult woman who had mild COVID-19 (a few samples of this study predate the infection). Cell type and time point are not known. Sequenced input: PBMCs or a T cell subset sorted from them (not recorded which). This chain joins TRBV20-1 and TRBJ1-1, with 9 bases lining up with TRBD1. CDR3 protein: CSARPGTGRWGTEAFF. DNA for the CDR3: TGCAGTGCTAGACCCGGGACAGGGCGTTGGGGCACTGAAGCTTTCTTT.